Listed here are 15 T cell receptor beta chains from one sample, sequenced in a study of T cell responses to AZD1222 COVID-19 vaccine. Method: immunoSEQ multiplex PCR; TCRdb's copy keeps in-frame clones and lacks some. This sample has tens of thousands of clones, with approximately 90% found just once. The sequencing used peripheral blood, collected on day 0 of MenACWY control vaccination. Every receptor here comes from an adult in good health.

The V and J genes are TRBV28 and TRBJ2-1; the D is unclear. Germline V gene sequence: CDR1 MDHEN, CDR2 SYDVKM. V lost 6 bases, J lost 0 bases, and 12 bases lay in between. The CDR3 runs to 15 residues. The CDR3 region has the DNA TGTGCCAGCAGACCCGCGGTGGGCTCCTACAATGAGCAGTTCTTC. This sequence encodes CASRPAVGSYNEQFF.

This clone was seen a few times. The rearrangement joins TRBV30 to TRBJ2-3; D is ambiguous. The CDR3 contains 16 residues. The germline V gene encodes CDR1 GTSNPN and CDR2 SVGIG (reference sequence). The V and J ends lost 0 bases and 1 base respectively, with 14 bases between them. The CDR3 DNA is TGTGCCTGGAGTGTACTACCAGGAGAGGGCACAGATACGCAGTATTTT. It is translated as CAWSVLPGEGTDTQYF.

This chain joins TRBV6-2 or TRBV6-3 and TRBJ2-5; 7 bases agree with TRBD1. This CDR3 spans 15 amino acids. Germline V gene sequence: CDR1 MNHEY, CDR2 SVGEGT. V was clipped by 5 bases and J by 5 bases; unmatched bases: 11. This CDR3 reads CASSRNRGWGETQYF. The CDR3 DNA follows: TGTGCCAGCAGTCGGAACAGGGGATGGGGGGAGACCCAGTACTTC.

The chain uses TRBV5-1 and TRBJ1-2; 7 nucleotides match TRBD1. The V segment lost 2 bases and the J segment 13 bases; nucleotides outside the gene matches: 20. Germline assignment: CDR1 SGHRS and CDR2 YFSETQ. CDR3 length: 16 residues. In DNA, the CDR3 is TGCGCCAGCAGCTTACAGGGACAGTCGAACCCCTTCCAAACCACCTTC. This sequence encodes CASSLQGQSNPFQTTF.

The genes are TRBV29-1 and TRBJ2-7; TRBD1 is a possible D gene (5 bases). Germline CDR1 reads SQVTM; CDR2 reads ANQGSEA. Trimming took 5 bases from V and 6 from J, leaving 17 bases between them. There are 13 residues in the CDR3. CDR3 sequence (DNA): TGCAGCGTTCGTAAGGACATAACGGGCGAGCAGTACTTC. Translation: CSVRKDITGEQYF.

The CDR3 here is CASSRGQGGNTIYF. In DNA, the CDR3 is TGTGCCAGCAGCCGTGGACAGGGGGGAAACACCATATATTTT. This sequence joins TRBV3-1 (or the pseudogene TRBV3-2) and TRBJ1-3, with TRBD1 matching over 9 bases. J gave up 4 bases and V 4 bases, and 2 bases lay outside the gene matches. The V gene's germline CDR1 is LGHDT and CDR2 YNNKEL (reference sequence). CDR3 size: 14 residues.

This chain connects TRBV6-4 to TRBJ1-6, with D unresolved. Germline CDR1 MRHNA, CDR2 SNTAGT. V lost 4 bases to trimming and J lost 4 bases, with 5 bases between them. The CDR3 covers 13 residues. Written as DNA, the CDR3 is TGTGCCAGCAGTGCCGATTATAATTCACCCCTCCACTTT. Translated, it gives CASSADYNSPLHF.

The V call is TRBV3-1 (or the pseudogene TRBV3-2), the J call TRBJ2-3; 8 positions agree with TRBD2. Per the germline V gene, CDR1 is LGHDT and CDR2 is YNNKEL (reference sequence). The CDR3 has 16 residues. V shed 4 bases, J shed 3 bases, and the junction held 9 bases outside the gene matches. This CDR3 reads CASSPYLERGTDTQYF. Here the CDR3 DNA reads TGTGCCAGCAGCCCCTATTTAGAGCGGGGGACAGATACGCAGTATTTT.

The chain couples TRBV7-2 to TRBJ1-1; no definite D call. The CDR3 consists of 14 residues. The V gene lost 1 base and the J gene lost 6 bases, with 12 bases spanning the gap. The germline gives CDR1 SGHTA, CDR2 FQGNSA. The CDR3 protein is CASSLGPVKSEAFF. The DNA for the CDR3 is TGTGCCAGCAGCTTAGGACCGGTTAAGTCTGAAGCTTTCTTT.

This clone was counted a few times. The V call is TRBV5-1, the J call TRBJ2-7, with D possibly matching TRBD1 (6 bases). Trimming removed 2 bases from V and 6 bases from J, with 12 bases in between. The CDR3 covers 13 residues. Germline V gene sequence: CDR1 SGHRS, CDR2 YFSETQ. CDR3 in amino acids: CASSLEQGREQYF. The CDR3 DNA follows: TGCGCCAGCAGCTTAGAACAGGGACGCGAGCAGTACTTC.

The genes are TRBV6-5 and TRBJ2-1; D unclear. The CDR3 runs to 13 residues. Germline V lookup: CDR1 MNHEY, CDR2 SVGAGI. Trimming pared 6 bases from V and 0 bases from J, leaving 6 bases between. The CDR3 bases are TGTGCCAGCAGGCAGCCCTCCTACAATGAGCAGTTCTTC. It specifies CASRQPSYNEQFF.

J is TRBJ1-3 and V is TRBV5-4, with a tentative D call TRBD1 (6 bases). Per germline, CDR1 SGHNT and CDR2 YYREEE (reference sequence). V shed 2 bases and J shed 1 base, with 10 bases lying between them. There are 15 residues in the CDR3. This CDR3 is CASSFGGGSGNTIYF. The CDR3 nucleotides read TGTGCCAGCAGCTTCGGGGGCGGATCTGGAAACACCATATATTTT. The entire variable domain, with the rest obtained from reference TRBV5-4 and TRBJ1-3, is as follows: ETGVTQSPTHLIKTRGQQVTLRCSSQSGHNTVSWYQQALGQGPQFIFQYYREEENGRGNFPPRFSGLQFPNYSSELNVNALELDDSALYLCASSFGGGSGNTIYFGEGSWLTVV.

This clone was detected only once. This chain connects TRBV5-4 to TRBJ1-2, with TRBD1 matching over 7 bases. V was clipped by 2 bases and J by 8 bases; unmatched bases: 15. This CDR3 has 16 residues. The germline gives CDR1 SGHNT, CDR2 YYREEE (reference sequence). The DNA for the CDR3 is TGTGCCAGCAGCTTTCCCTACAGGGGCGCCACTAACGGCTACACCTTC. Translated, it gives CASSFPYRGATNGYTF. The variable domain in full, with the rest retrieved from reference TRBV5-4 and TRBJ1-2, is ETGVTQSPTHLIKTRGQQVTLRCSSQSGHNTVSWYQQALGQGPQFIFQYYREEENGRGNFPPRFSGLQFPNYSSELNVNALELDDSALYLCASSFPYRGATNGYTFGSGTRLTVV.

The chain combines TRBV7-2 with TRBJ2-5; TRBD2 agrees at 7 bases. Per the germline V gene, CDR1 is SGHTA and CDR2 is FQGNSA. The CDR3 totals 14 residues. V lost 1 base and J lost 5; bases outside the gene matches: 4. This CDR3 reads CASSLVQGGETQYF. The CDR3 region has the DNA TGTGCCAGCAGCTTAGTCCAGGGAGGGGAGACCCAGTACTTC.

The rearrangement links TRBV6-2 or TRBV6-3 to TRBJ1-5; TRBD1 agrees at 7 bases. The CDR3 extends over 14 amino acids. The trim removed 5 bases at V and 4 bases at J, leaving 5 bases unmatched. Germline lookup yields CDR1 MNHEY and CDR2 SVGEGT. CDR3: CASSRGQLNQPQHF. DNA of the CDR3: TGTGCCAGCAGTAGGGGACAGCTTAATCAGCCCCAGCATTTT.